Reported below is one TCR beta chain. This entry belongs to a study of blood T cell repertoires in COVID-19. In the study overall: In each case, the material was cDNA or gDNA derived from T cells, B-cell-depleted T cells, or PBMCs.

The CDR3 is made up of 15 amino acids. Germline lookup yields CDR1 LNHDA and CDR2 SQIVND (reference sequence). The trim removed 5 bases at V and 5 bases at J, leaving 6 bases unmatched. Per the original methods: Using reference gene primer amplification, nucleated cell counts were estimated. The repertoire was sequenced with immunoSEQ multiplex PCR; TCRdb's copy has only in-frame clones and lacks some. V and J calls and clone size are given by that table; D and trimming were obtained from the DNA. The profile covers tens of thousands of clones, with roughly 80% appearing a single time and about 11% taken by the ten largest.

The specimen was peripheral blood. The rearrangement joins TRBV19 to TRBJ1-5; 10 bases agree with TRBD1. The receptor comes from a man aged 65-85 years with acute or convalescent COVID-19. Here the CDR3 DNA reads TGTGCCAGTAGTCTTCGACAGGGGGCATATCAGCCCCAGCATTTT. It codes for CASSLRQGAYQPQHF.